The 20 T cell receptor beta chains given below trace back to one sample, sequenced in a study of cytomegalovirus exposure and HLA in healthy donors. The PCR was carried out with 60 Vbeta primers and 13 Jbeta primers. Method: immunoSEQ multiplex PCR; TCRdb's copy keeps in-frame clones and lacks some. The sample contains about 120,000 clones, around 69% of which appear only once. Source material: PBMCs. The receptors stem from a woman in her 40s in good health and CMV-seropositive.

This clone came up once. The chain couples TRBV5-1 to TRBJ2-2; TRBD2 agrees at 7 bases. Germline V gives CDR1 SGHRS, CDR2 YFSETQ. The CDR3 totals 14 residues. The junction had 6 bases not matched to a gene; V was cut back by 5 bases and J by 5 bases. CDR3 in amino acids: CASSFGLETGELFF. CDR3 bases: TGCGCCAGCAGTTTCGGACTAGAGACCGGGGAGCTGTTTTTT.

This clone has a handful of counts. CDR3 coding DNA: TGCGACCTCCCTCTGGGGGCCCGACAGGGGAACACTGAAGCTTTCTTT. It codes for CDLPLGARQGNTEAFF. The V and J genes are TRBV10-1 and TRBJ1-1; 7 nucleotides match TRBD1. This CDR3 has 16 amino acids. CDR1 is WNHNN, CDR2 SYGVQD, per germline (reference sequence).

The chain uses TRBV4-2 and TRBJ1-2, with D tentatively TRBD1 (5 bases). This CDR3 has 15 residues. Trimming shortened V by 3 bases and J by 3 bases, and 14 bases separated the two germline ends. Germline CDR1 is LGHNA and CDR2 is YNFKEQ. The CDR3 region is CASSHMGRADYGYTF. CDR3 nucleotides: TGTGCCAGCAGCCACATGGGCAGGGCAGACTATGGCTACACCTTC.

This chain joins TRBV4-1 and TRBJ1-6, with unresolved D. Germline V gene lookup returns CDR1 MGHRA and CDR2 YSYEKL. CDR3 length: 13 residues. The V gene lost 1 base and the J gene lost 13 bases, with 11 bases spanning the gap. The CDR3 spells CASSQVGAGPLHF. CDR3 DNA: TGCGCCAGCAGCCAAGTAGGAGCCGGGCCCCTCCACTTT.

V is TRBV7-2 and J is TRBJ2-2; possibly TRBD2 for D (5 bases). Germline lookup yields CDR1 SGHTA and CDR2 FQGNSA. CDR3 length equals 16 residues. Trimming pared 5 bases from V and 1 base from J, leaving 14 bases between. CDR3 nucleotides: TGTGCCAGCAGCCGATTGAGGGCCGAGAACACCGGGGAGCTGTTTTTT. Its protein is CASSRLRAENTGELFF.

This clone was observed a handful of times. This chain connects TRBV9 to TRBJ2-5, with a weak D call TRBD1 (5 bases). CDR1 and CDR2 from the germline V gene are SGDLS and YYNGEE. This CDR3 region has 13 residues. The V end was cut by 0 bases, the J end by 6 bases, with 9 bases between. The CDR3 sequence: CASSVDTGQTQYF. The CDR3 coding sequence is TGTGCCAGCAGCGTAGATACAGGACAGACCCAGTACTTC.

This chain links TRBV9 with TRBJ2-7; 12 nucleotides line up with TRBD1. This CDR3 is built from 15 residues. Germline-derived CDR1 and CDR2 are SGDLS and YYNGEE. The junction had 8 bases not matched to a gene; V was cut back by 3 bases and J by 7 bases. CDR3 amino acids: CASSGTGQGAREQYF. As DNA, the CDR3 is TGTGCCAGCAGCGGGACGGGACAGGGGGCGAGAGAGCAGTACTTC. Full variable domain (rest looked up from reference TRBV9 and TRBJ2-7): DSGVTQTPKHLITATGQRVTLRCSPRSGDLSVYWYQQSLDQGLQFLIQYYNGEERAKGNILERFSAQQFPDLHSELNLSSLELGDSALYFCASSGTGQGAREQYFGPGTRLTVT.

V gene TRBV7-8 combines with J gene TRBJ1-2; 9 bases align to TRBD1. Germline CDR1 and CDR2: SGHVS and FQNEAQ. J gave up 5 bases and V 7 bases, and 8 bases lay outside the gene matches. This CDR3 spans 14 amino acids. CDR3 sequence: CASTQQGAGYGYTF. DNA of the CDR3: TGTGCCAGCACCCAACAGGGGGCGGGGTATGGCTACACCTTC.

The genes are TRBV4-2 and TRBJ1-1; TRBD1 matches at 9 bases. The CDR3 extends over 17 amino acids. Germline lookup yields CDR1 LGHNA and CDR2 YNFKEQ. After removal of 0 bases from V and 4 bases from J, the junction contained 9 bases not matched to a gene. The CDR3 DNA follows: TGTGCCAGCAGCCAAGATTTGACAGGGGGGTTTGGCACTGAAGCTTTCTTT. Amino acid sequence: CASSQDLTGGFGTEAFF.

The CDR3 loop reads CAISTGTYEQYF. The DNA of the CDR3 is TGTGCCATCAGCACGGGGACCTACGAGCAGTACTTC. This chain uses TRBV10-3 with TRBJ2-7; D might be TRBD2 (5 bases). This CDR3 comprises 12 residues. Germline CDR1 and CDR2: ENHRY and SYGVKD. V was shortened by 6 bases and J by 2 bases, with 8 bases between the two germline ends.

A single count supports this clone. The gene calls are TRBV10-3 and TRBJ1-2; D ambiguous. This CDR3 region has 15 residues. Trimming removed 0 bases at V and 0 bases at J, with 8 bases between. The germline V gene encodes CDR1 ENHRY and CDR2 SYGVKD. The CDR3 DNA follows: TGTGCCATCAGTGAGTCGGGTGGAGCTAACTATGGCTACACCTTC. This encodes CAISESGGANYGYTF.

This clone was picked up one time. V and J are TRBV7-9 and TRBJ1-2; D perhaps matches TRBD1 (5 bases). Trimming pared 1 base from V and 4 bases from J, leaving 10 bases between. Germline CDR1 SEHNR, CDR2 FQNEAQ (reference sequence). The CDR3 loop spans 14 amino acids. The CDR3 protein is CASSLGGTPYGYTF. CDR3 nucleotides: TGTGCCAGCAGCTTAGGCGGGACTCCCTATGGCTACACCTTC.

The chain combines TRBV7-2 with TRBJ2-3; D gene ambiguous. Germline values: CDR1 SGHTA, CDR2 FQGNSA. Trimming removed 2 bases from V and 0 bases from J, with 6 bases in between. This CDR3 has 14 amino acids. CDR3 loop: CASSLLESTDTQYF. The CDR3 coding sequence is TGTGCCAGCAGCTTACTGGAGAGCACAGATACGCAGTATTTT.

The chain links TRBV7-2 to TRBJ1-1; 9 positions agree with TRBD1. This CDR3 is 15 amino acids long. Trimming at V came to 4 bases and at J to 4 bases, leaving 7 bases not matched to a gene. Germline assignment: CDR1 SGHTA and CDR2 FQGNSA. The CDR3 reads CASSSQGQGSTEAFF. The CDR3 DNA follows: TGTGCCAGCAGCTCCCAAGGACAGGGGAGCACTGAAGCTTTCTTT.

This chain joins TRBV6-5 and TRBJ1-1, with a tentative D call TRBD1 (5 bases). CDR3 size: 13 residues. Trimming removed 6 bases at V and 6 bases at J, with 14 bases between. Looked up from germline, CDR1 is MNHEY and CDR2 is SVGAGI. The CDR3 protein is CASSRGGFAEAFF. The CDR3 DNA reads TGTGCCAGCAGCCGCGGGGGTTTCGCTGAAGCTTTCTTT.

Remarks on this clone: Different DNA sequences within this sample yield the same CDR3. The rearrangement uses TRBV12-5 and TRBJ1-1; TRBD1 matches at 9 bases. This CDR3 region has 12 residues. CDR1 is LGHNT, CDR2 FRNRAP, per germline. V trimming: 11 bases; J trimming: 1 base; junction bases outside the gene matches: 2. DNA for the CDR3: TGTGCTTCGGGACAGGGGAACACTGAAGCTTTCTTT. Its protein product is CASGQGNTEAFF.

This clone was found a few times. The J gene is TRBJ1-1, the V gene TRBV6-5, with a possible D match to TRBD1 (5 bases). The CDR3 contains 12 residues. V dropped 5 bases and J dropped 7 bases, with 11 bases sitting between them. CDR1 is MNHEY, CDR2 SVGAGI, per germline. CDR3 coding DNA: TGTGCCAGCAGTCCACGGGGGGATGAAGCTTTCTTT. Translation gives CASSPRGDEAFF.

The rearrangement joins TRBV19 to TRBJ2-7, with D possibly matching TRBD2 (6 bases). Per the germline V gene, CDR1 is LNHDA and CDR2 is SQIVND (reference sequence). Trimming pared 7 bases from V and 4 bases from J, leaving 20 bases between. The CDR3 has 15 residues. The CDR3 spells CASTLGTGGLYEQYF. The CDR3 nucleotides read TGTGCCAGTACGCTTGGGACCGGGGGACTTTACGAGCAGTACTTC.

This clone was seen just once. The chain links TRBV9 to TRBJ1-1; 10 bases are a match to TRBD1. This CDR3 comprises 15 residues. The V gene's germline CDR1 is SGDLS and CDR2 YYNGEE. Germline trimming cut 4 bases from V and 8 bases from J; bases unmatched to any gene: 11. The CDR3 protein is CASSPTGTGVFEAFF. The DNA for the CDR3 is TGTGCCAGCAGCCCCACCGGGACAGGGGTGTTCGAAGCTTTCTTT.

V usage is TRBV7-2 and J usage is TRBJ2-1, with D tentatively TRBD2 (6 bases). The CDR3 consists of 14 residues. With 1 base removed from V and 9 bases from J, the gap between germline ends came to 13 bases. CDR1 and CDR2 (germline): SGHTA, FQGNSA. The CDR3, as DNA: TGTGCCAGCAGCTTAGGGGTTAGCGGAAGTGAGCAGTTCTTC. Amino acids: CASSLGVSGSEQFF.